Described below is a single T cell receptor (beta chain) sequence and its context. Other DNA sequences in the same sample also yield this CDR3. This record belongs to a study of T cells after somatic rescue of genetic block. Method: immunoSEQ multiplex PCR; TCRdb's copy keeps in-frame clones and lacks some. The sample consists of tens of thousands of clones, 90% to 97% of them appearing once. The clonotype comes from a child less than two years old. Specimen: peripheral blood mononuclear cells (PBMCs).

The CDR3 region has the DNA TGCGCCAGCAGCTTAACTAGCGGGAGCTACGAGCAGTACTTC. This translates into CASSLTSGSYEQYF. The rearrangement uses TRBV5-1 and TRBJ2-7; 11 bases map to TRBD2. Germline V gives CDR1 SGHRS, CDR2 YFSETQ. This CDR3 spans 14 amino acids. J was trimmed by 3 bases and V by 2 bases; bases with no gene match: 1.